This TCR beta chain was obtained from a study of blood T cell repertoires in COVID-19. Study-wide background: T cells, B-cell-depleted T cells, or PBMCs provided the cDNA or gDNA that served as material.

The CDR3 length is 14 residues. Per germline, CDR1 MRHNA and CDR2 SNTAGT. V dropped 4 bases and J dropped 4; count of bases not matched to a gene: 1. Sequencing was performed with immunoSEQ multiplex PCR; in TCRdb, only in-frame clones are kept and a portion is missing. The sample records about 270,000 clones, 80% to 95% being singletons. Assignment of participants to cohorts was predicated upon participant-reported clinical history. Participants classified as exposed had met a COVID-19 case within 2 weeks before study entry. V is TRBV6-4 and J is TRBJ2-3; 11 nucleotides match TRBD2. The sequence was collected from a man aged 35-49 years who had been exposed to COVID-19. Sequencing was performed on PBMCs or T cells enriched from blood (not recorded which). CDR3 in DNA: TGTGCCAGCAGTGTACTAGCGGGAGCAGATACGCAGTATTTT. Translated: CASSVLAGADTQYF.